This T cell receptor beta chain derives from a study of monozygotic twins with inflammatory bowel disease. Study conclusions and caveats: There was no way to distinguish the different T cell subtypes. Lower sharing of clonotypes with other individuals was seen in IBD patients than in healthy twins. This was most marked in patients showing signs of disease activity.

Of note for this clonotype: Its antigen remains unknown.

Each donor gave over 2 ml of peripheral blood. The CDR3 totals 12 residues. Germline CDR1 and CDR2: LGHDT and YNNKEL (reference sequence). Each of the TCR libraries took roughly 3,700 ng of total RNA. TCRdb re-called the 5' RACE reads and gives one entry per CDR3 protein, without DNA. The ten top clones account for 5% to 6%, within a sample of about 300,000 distinct CDR3 sequences. The specimen sequenced was blood. The receptor was isolated from a human donor with ulcerative colitis or Crohn's disease, or a healthy co-twin of an affected twin (not recorded which). The gene calls are TRBV3-1 and TRBJ1-5. The chain's CDR3 is CASSQMGLPQHF.